This T cell receptor (beta chain) is from a study of cytomegalovirus exposure and HLA in healthy donors. Looking at the study overall: For the approximately 400 genotyped donors, about 79% fell within the Caucasian-associated ancestry cluster. Study-wide points: A reported reduction in N-insertions relative to the approximately 640-donor mean was seen in an Asian-associated ancestry cluster in a later analysis. Three of the chains that were CMV-associated were confirmed in vitro to be specific for CMV antigens. The HLA-A and HLA-B alleles of most subjects were reportedly predicted accurately from TCR beta sequences.

The CDR3 extends over 15 amino acids. Looked up from germline, CDR1 is GTSNPN and CDR2 is SVGIG (reference sequence). V was cut by 8 bases and J by 2 bases, with 20 bases left in between. The PCR used 60 Vbeta and 13 Jbeta primers. Method: immunoSEQ multiplex PCR; TCRdb's copy keeps in-frame clones and lacks some. Recorded for this sample: roughly 64,000 clones. Comment on this clone: The target antigen is unknown.

The receptor's source is a woman aged 18-29 years in good health and CMV-seronegative. The sample comprised PBMCs. This chain joins TRBV30 and TRBJ2-3; tentatively, D is TRBD2 (6 bases). CDR3 loop: CAGVRRERVTDTQYF. Written as DNA, the CDR3 is TGTGCCGGGGTGCGACGGGAGAGGGTCACAGATACGCAGTATTTT.